Listed below are T cell receptor beta chains from one sample, sequenced in a study of T cells in Graves' hyperthyroidism and ophthalmopathy. Via MiXCR, TCRdb re-called the multiplex PCR reads, giving one row per CDR3 protein. The sample lists 500,000 to 750,000 distinct CDR3 sequences, 46% occurring once. Source material: peripheral blood or thyroid tissue (not recorded which). The receptors were gathered from a woman younger than 30 with Graves' hyperthyroidism. The CDR3 runs from the conserved cysteine through the conserved F or W. The order of the fields is V gene, clone size, D gene, J gene, CDR3 DNA, CDR3 protein. The D gene is left open where the match is weak. Clone size is stated in some rows and not others, as once, few, many or a class when expanded.

v_call: TRBV2; clone_size: many; d_call: TRBD1; j_call: TRBJ2-5; cdr3_nt: TGTGCCAGCCCCCGGGACAGGAGAGAGACCCAGTACTTC; cdr3_aa: CASPRDRRETQYF
v_call: TRBV29-1; clone_size: many; d_call: .; j_call: TRBJ1-5; cdr3_nt: TGCAGCGTTGGTAGCAATCAGCCCCAGCATTTT; cdr3_aa: CSVGSNQPQHF
v_call: TRBV2; clone_size: .; d_call: .; j_call: TRBJ2-4; cdr3_nt: TGTGCCAGCAGTGAACAGGGGAAAAACATTCAGTACTTC; cdr3_aa: CASSEQGKNIQYF
v_call: TRBV4-1; clone_size: many; d_call: .; j_call: TRBJ2-2; cdr3_nt: TGCGCCAGCAGCCAAGAACCGAACACCGGGGAGCTGTTTTTT; cdr3_aa: CASSQEPNTGELFF
v_call: TRBV27; clone_size: many; d_call: TRBD1; j_call: TRBJ1-6; cdr3_nt: TGTGCCAGCACCGCGTACAGGGGATGGTCACCCCTCCACTTT; cdr3_aa: CASTAYRGWSPLHF
v_call: TRBV6-6; clone_size: few; d_call: .; j_call: TRBJ2-7; cdr3_nt: TGTGCCAGCAGTTATAATGCCTACGAGCAGTACTTC; cdr3_aa: CASSYNAYEQYF
v_call: TRBV29-1; clone_size: many; d_call: .; j_call: TRBJ2-3; cdr3_nt: TGCAGCGTTGAAGTACTATCGGATACGCAGTATTTT; cdr3_aa: CSVEVLSDTQYF
v_call: TRBV20-1; clone_size: many; d_call: .; j_call: TRBJ1-1; cdr3_nt: TGCAGTGCTGCTTATGGGGGCCGAGCTTTCTTT; cdr3_aa: CSAAYGGRAFF
v_call: TRBV19; clone_size: once; d_call: .; j_call: TRBJ1-6; cdr3_nt: TGTGCCAGTAGTATCCTCGGGGATAATTCACCCCTCCACTTT; cdr3_aa: CASSILGDNSPLHF
v_call: TRBV20-1; clone_size: many; d_call: .; j_call: TRBJ2-1; cdr3_nt: TGCAGTGCTAGAGGTTCGCGGGAGCAGTTCTTC; cdr3_aa: CSARGSREQFF
v_call: TRBV7-9; clone_size: many; d_call: TRBD1; j_call: TRBJ2-7; cdr3_nt: TGTGCCAGCAGCCCCCGGGACAGGGGATGGTACGAGCAGTACTTC; cdr3_aa: CASSPRDRGWYEQYF
v_call: TRBV6-2/TRBV6-3; clone_size: few; d_call: .; j_call: TRBJ1-1; cdr3_nt: TGTGCCAGCAACCAAGCAGGTTTGAACACTGAAGCTTTCTTT; cdr3_aa: CASNQAGLNTEAFF
v_call: TRBV5-4; clone_size: .; d_call: .; j_call: TRBJ1-1; cdr3_nt: TGTGCCAGCAGCCACAGGGACTTGAACACTGAAGCTTTCTTT; cdr3_aa: CASSHRDLNTEAFF
v_call: TRBV15; clone_size: .; d_call: .; j_call: TRBJ1-2; cdr3_nt: TGTGCCACCAGCAAGGACAGCACTAACTATGGCTACACCTTC; cdr3_aa: CATSKDSTNYGYTF
v_call: TRBV10-3; clone_size: .; d_call: TRBD2; j_call: TRBJ2-7; cdr3_nt: TGTGCCATCAGTGCTAGAGGCCAGCGGGAGCTTGACTACGAGCAGTACTTC; cdr3_aa: CAISARGQRELDYEQYF
v_call: TRBV20-1; clone_size: few; d_call: TRBD1; j_call: TRBJ2-7; cdr3_nt: TGCAGTGCTGCCCGGGACAGCTCCTACGAGCAGTACTTC; cdr3_aa: CSAARDSSYEQYF
v_call: TRBV2; clone_size: .; d_call: TRBD1; j_call: TRBJ2-7; cdr3_nt: TGTGCCAGCGATACGACAGGGACCTCCTACGAGCAGTACTTC; cdr3_aa: CASDTTGTSYEQYF
v_call: TRBV7-9; clone_size: .; d_call: TRBD1; j_call: TRBJ1-5; cdr3_nt: TGTGCCAGCAGCTCGGATAGGACAGGGGGACAGCCCCAGCATTTT; cdr3_aa: CASSSDRTGGQPQHF
v_call: TRBV2; clone_size: .; d_call: TRBD1; j_call: TRBJ1-2; cdr3_nt: TGTGCCAGCAGTGGACAGGGGGAGGACTATGGCTACACCTTC; cdr3_aa: CASSGQGEDYGYTF
v_call: TRBV5-1; clone_size: many; d_call: .; j_call: TRBJ1-1; cdr3_nt: TGCGCCAGCAGCTTGGAGAGGAGCCGAACTGAAGCTTTCTTT; cdr3_aa: CASSLERSRTEAFF
v_call: TRBV20-1; clone_size: .; d_call: .; j_call: TRBJ2-4; cdr3_nt: TGCAGTGCTAGGGAGGTACCGATCAAAAACATTCAGTACTTC; cdr3_aa: CSAREVPIKNIQYF
v_call: TRBV25-1; clone_size: .; d_call: .; j_call: TRBJ2-5; cdr3_nt: TGTGCCAGCACAACCTCCCGGGGACAACCGGAGGAGACCCAGTACTTC; cdr3_aa: CASTTSRGQPEETQYF
v_call: TRBV7-8; clone_size: .; d_call: TRBD2; j_call: TRBJ2-1; cdr3_nt: TGTGCCAGCAGCTTTGGGGGACTAGCGGGACTCAATGAGCAGTTCTTC; cdr3_aa: CASSFGGLAGLNEQFF
v_call: TRBV4-1; clone_size: .; d_call: TRBD1; j_call: TRBJ1-3; cdr3_nt: TGCGCCAGCAGCCAAATAGGCAGGGGGTACACCATATATTTT; cdr3_aa: CASSQIGRGYTIYF
v_call: TRBV7-2; clone_size: many; d_call: TRBD2; j_call: TRBJ2-7; cdr3_nt: TGTGCCAGCAGCTTAGAAGCGGGAGGATACGAGCAGTACTTC; cdr3_aa: CASSLEAGGYEQYF
v_call: TRBV6-1; clone_size: few; d_call: TRBD2; j_call: TRBJ2-2; cdr3_nt: TGTGCCAGCAGTGAATATTCTAGCGGGAGATTGGGTGGGGAGCTGTTTTTT; cdr3_aa: CASSEYSSGRLGGELFF
v_call: TRBV9; clone_size: .; d_call: TRBD1; j_call: TRBJ2-1; cdr3_nt: TGTGCCAGCAGCCAGGGGACAGGGGGCGGTGAGCAGTTCTTC; cdr3_aa: CASSQGTGGGEQFF
v_call: TRBV5-1; clone_size: .; d_call: .; j_call: TRBJ2-1; cdr3_nt: TGCGCCAGCCAGATGGACAGTGCTGAGCAGTTCTTC; cdr3_aa: CASQMDSAEQFF
v_call: TRBV5-6; clone_size: many; d_call: TRBD1; j_call: TRBJ1-5; cdr3_nt: TGTGCCAGCAGCAGCCAAGACAGGGGCCAGCCCCAGCATTTT; cdr3_aa: CASSSQDRGQPQHF
v_call: TRBV20-1; clone_size: .; d_call: TRBD1; j_call: TRBJ2-5; cdr3_nt: TGCAGTGCTACTAGCCCCAGCGCCGGACAGGGTGTAGAGACCCAGTACTTC; cdr3_aa: CSATSPSAGQGVETQYF
v_call: TRBV7-9; clone_size: .; d_call: .; j_call: TRBJ2-1; cdr3_nt: TGTGCCAGCAGCTTGGCTGGGGCAAATCGGCAGTTCTTC; cdr3_aa: CASSLAGANRQFF
v_call: TRBV24-1; clone_size: .; d_call: TRBD2; j_call: TRBJ2-2; cdr3_nt: TGTGCCACCAGTGATTTGAGCGGGAGGGCCCCGAACACCGGGGAGCTGTTTTTT; cdr3_aa: CATSDLSGRAPNTGELFF
v_call: TRBV29-1; clone_size: many; d_call: .; j_call: TRBJ2-7; cdr3_nt: TGCAGCGTTGAAGGGGGTGATTTCGAGCAGTACTTC; cdr3_aa: CSVEGGDFEQYF
v_call: TRBV7-9; clone_size: .; d_call: .; j_call: TRBJ1-6; cdr3_nt: TGTGCCAGCAGCTCGCCGGGACACAATTCACCCCTCCACTTT; cdr3_aa: CASSSPGHNSPLHF
v_call: TRBV20-1; clone_size: many; d_call: TRBD2; j_call: TRBJ2-7; cdr3_nt: TGCAGTGCTAGAGATATGGCGGGAGGGCCATACGAGCAGTACTTC; cdr3_aa: CSARDMAGGPYEQYF
v_call: TRBV2; clone_size: .; d_call: .; j_call: TRBJ1-4; cdr3_nt: TGTGCCAGCGGAGGAACTCGGGAAAAACTGTTTTTT; cdr3_aa: CASGGTREKLFF
v_call: TRBV7-2; clone_size: .; d_call: TRBD1; j_call: TRBJ1-1; cdr3_nt: TGTGCCAGCAGCTCACTAACAGGGGAGAACACTGAAGCTTTCTTT; cdr3_aa: CASSSLTGENTEAFF
v_call: TRBV19; clone_size: .; d_call: .; j_call: TRBJ1-2; cdr3_nt: TGTGCCAGTAGTATCTTTTCGGGACAAAAGAACTATGGCTACACCTTC; cdr3_aa: CASSIFSGQKNYGYTF
v_call: TRBV6-5; clone_size: many; d_call: .; j_call: TRBJ1-6; cdr3_nt: TGTGCCAGCACCCCCGGGGGACCACCCCTCCACTTT; cdr3_aa: CASTPGGPPLHF
v_call: TRBV25-1; clone_size: many; d_call: .; j_call: TRBJ1-2; cdr3_nt: TGTGCCAGCAGTGATCAGGGGTGGGACGGTGGCTACACCTTC; cdr3_aa: CASSDQGWDGGYTF
v_call: TRBV20-1; clone_size: .; d_call: TRBD2; j_call: TRBJ2-3; cdr3_nt: TGCAGTGCTAGAGATACGGGAGGTAACACAGATACGCAGTATTTT; cdr3_aa: CSARDTGGNTDTQYF
v_call: TRBV7-9; clone_size: many; d_call: .; j_call: TRBJ2-7; cdr3_nt: TGTGCCAGCAGCTTGGGTAGCGACCACGAGCAGTACTTC; cdr3_aa: CASSLGSDHEQYF
v_call: TRBV10-3; clone_size: .; d_call: .; j_call: TRBJ2-7; cdr3_nt: TGTGCCATCAGTGAAAGGGCTGGAGAGCAGTACTTC; cdr3_aa: CAISERAGEQYF
v_call: TRBV4-3; clone_size: few; d_call: TRBD1; j_call: TRBJ1-5; cdr3_nt: TGCGCCAGCAGCCAAGAATTGGTTAACAGGGGGCCCAATCAGCCCCAGCATTTT; cdr3_aa: CASSQELVNRGPNQPQHF
v_call: TRBV2; clone_size: .; d_call: TRBD1; j_call: TRBJ2-6; cdr3_nt: TGTGCCAGCAGGACAGGGGCAGATCCTGAGGCTTTC; cdr3_aa: CASRTGADPEAF
v_call: TRBV2; clone_size: .; d_call: .; j_call: TRBJ1-1; cdr3_nt: TGTGCCAGCGGGGGGGCTAGGGGCGCGAACACTGAAGCTTTCTTT; cdr3_aa: CASGGARGANTEAFF
v_call: TRBV11-2; clone_size: many; d_call: .; j_call: TRBJ1-5; cdr3_nt: TGTGCCAGCAGCTTAGATCGGGGGGGGAATCAGCCCCAGCATTTT; cdr3_aa: CASSLDRGGNQPQHF
v_call: TRBV27; clone_size: few; d_call: .; j_call: TRBJ1-1; cdr3_nt: TGTGCCAGCAGTTTCAGGGGTGGAGCAACTGAAGCTTTCTTT; cdr3_aa: CASSFRGGATEAFF
v_call: TRBV5-1; clone_size: many; d_call: .; j_call: TRBJ2-2; cdr3_nt: TGCGCCAGCAGCTTGGTGGCGGGTGCAGCGAACACCGGGGAGCTGTTTTTT; cdr3_aa: CASSLVAGAANTGELFF